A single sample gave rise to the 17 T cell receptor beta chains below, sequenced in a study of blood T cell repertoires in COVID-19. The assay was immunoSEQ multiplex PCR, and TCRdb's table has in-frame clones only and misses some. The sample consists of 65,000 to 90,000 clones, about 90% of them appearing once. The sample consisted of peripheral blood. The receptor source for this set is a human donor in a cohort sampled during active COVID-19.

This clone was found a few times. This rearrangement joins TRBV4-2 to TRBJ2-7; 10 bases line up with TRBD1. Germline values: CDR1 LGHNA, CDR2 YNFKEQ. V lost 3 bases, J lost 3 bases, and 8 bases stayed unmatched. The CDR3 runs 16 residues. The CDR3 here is CASSQAHGQGGYEQYF. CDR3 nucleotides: TGTGCCAGCAGCCAGGCCCATGGACAGGGGGGCTACGAGCAGTACTTC.

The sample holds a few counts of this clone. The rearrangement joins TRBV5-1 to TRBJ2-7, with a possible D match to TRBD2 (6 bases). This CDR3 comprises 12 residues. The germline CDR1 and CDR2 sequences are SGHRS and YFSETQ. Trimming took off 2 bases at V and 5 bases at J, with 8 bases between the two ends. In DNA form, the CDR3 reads TGCGCCAGCAGCTTAGGAGGGGACGAGCAGTACTTC. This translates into CASSLGGDEQYF.

The CDR3 protein is CASSPLRDRDNEQFF. CDR3 bases: TGTGCCAGCAGTCCACTCCGGGACAGAGACAATGAGCAGTTCTTC. V and J are TRBV6-5 and TRBJ2-1, with TRBD1 matching 7 bases. The CDR3 consists of 15 residues. The ends lost 5 bases at V and 5 bases at J; junction bases unmatched: 9. The germline gives CDR1 MNHEY, CDR2 SVGAGI.

CDR3 sequence: CASSLAQGADGYTF. The CDR3 DNA sequence: TGTGCCAGCAGCTTAGCTCAGGGGGCGGATGGCTACACCTTC. J is TRBJ1-2 and V is TRBV7-3; 8 nucleotides line up with TRBD1. The CDR3 consists of 14 residues. Per the germline V gene, CDR1 is SGHTA and CDR2 is FQGTGA. The V gene end was trimmed by 2 bases and the J gene end by 6 bases; junction bases not matched to a gene: 5.

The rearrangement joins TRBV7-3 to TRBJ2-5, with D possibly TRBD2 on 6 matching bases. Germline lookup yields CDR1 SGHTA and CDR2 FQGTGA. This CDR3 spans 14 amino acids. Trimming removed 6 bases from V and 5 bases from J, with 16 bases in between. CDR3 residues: CASRIPAEGETQYF. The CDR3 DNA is TGTGCCAGCAGGATCCCGGCGGAGGGGGAGACCCAGTACTTC.

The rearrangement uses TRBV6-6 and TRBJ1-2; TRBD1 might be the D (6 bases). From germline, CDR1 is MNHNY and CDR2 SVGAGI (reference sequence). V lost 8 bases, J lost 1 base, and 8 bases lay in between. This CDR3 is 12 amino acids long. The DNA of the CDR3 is TGTGCCAGCCAGGACAGTAACTATGGCTACACCTTC. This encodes CASQDSNYGYTF.

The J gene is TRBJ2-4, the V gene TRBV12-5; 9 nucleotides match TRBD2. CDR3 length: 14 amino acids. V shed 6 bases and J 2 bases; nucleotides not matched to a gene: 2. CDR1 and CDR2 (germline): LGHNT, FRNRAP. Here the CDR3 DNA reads TGTGCTAGTGGCCCTAGCGGGACCAAAAACATTCAGTACTTC. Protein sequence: CASGPSGTKNIQYF.

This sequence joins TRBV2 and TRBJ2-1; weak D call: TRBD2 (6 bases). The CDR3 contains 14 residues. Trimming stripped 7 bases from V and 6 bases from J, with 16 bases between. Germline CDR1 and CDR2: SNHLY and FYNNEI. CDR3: CASKAGTSLNEQFF. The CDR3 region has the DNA TGTGCCAGCAAAGCCGGGACTTCTCTCAATGAGCAGTTCTTC.

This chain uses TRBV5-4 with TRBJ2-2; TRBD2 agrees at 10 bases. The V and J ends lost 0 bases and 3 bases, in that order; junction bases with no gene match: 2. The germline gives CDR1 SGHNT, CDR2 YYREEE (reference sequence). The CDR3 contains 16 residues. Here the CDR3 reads CASSLDGLADTGELFF. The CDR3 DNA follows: TGTGCCAGCAGCTTGGACGGACTAGCGGACACCGGGGAGCTGTTTTTT.

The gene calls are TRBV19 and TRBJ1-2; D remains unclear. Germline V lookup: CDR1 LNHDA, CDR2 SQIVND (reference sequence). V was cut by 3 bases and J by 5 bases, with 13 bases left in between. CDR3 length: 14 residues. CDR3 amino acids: CASSIFDALYGYTF. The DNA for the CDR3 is TGTGCCAGTAGTATCTTCGATGCACTATATGGCTACACCTTC.

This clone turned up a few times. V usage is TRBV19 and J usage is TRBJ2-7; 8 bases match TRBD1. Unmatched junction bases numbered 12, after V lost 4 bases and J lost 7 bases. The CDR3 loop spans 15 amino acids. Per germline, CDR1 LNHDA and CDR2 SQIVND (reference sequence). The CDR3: CASSSSGTGYSEQYF. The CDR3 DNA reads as TGTGCCAGTAGTAGCTCCGGGACAGGTTATTCGGAGCAGTACTTC.

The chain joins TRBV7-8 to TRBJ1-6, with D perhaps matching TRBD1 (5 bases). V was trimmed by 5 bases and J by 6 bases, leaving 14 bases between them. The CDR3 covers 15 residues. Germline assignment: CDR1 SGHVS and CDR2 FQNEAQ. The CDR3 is CASSAARGGNSPLHF. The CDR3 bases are TGTGCCAGCAGCGCCGCCCGGGGGGGTAATTCACCCCTCCACTTT.

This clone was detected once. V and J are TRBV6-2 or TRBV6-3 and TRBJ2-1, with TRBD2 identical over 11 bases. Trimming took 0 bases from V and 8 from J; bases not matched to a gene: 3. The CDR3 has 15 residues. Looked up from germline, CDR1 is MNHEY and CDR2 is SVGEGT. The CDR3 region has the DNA TGTGCCAGCAGTTACTCGACTAGCGGGATCGATGAGCAGTTCTTC. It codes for CASSYSTSGIDEQFF.

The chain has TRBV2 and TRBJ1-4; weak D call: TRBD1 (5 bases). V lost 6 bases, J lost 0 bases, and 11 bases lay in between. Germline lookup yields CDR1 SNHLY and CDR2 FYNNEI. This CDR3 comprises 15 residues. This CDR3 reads CASRPDRATNEKLFF. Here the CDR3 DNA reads TGTGCCAGCAGACCCGACAGAGCAACTAATGAAAAACTGTTTTTT.

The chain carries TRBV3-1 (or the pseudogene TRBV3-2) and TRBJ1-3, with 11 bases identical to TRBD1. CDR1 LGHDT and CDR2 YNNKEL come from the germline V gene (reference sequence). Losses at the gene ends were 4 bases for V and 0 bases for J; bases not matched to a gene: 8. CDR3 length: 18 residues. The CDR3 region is CASSRWTGGSYSGNTIYF. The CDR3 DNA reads TGTGCCAGCAGCCGCTGGACAGGGGGCTCCTACTCTGGAAACACCATATATTTT.

CDR3 sequence (DNA): TGCGCCAGCAGCCACACCCTTGGACTAGCGGTCGAGACCGGGGAGCTGTTTTTT. This sequence encodes CASSHTLGLAVETGELFF. The J gene is TRBJ2-2, the V gene TRBV4-1; TRBD2 agrees at 10 bases. V shed 3 bases and J 5 bases; nucleotides not matched to a gene: 12. Germline CDR1 is MGHRA and CDR2 is YSYEKL. The CDR3 is 18 amino acids.

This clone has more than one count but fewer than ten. The DNA for the CDR3 is TGTGCCAGCAGCCAAGAGATAGCGGGGCTCACAGATACGCAGTATTTT. It encodes CASSQEIAGLTDTQYF. The V gene is TRBV4-2, the J gene TRBJ2-3, with TRBD2 matching 8 bases. The length of the CDR3 is 16 residues. Trimming took 0 bases from V and 2 from J; bases not matched to a gene: 4. The germline gives CDR1 LGHNA, CDR2 YNFKEQ.